One and the same sample provided the 30 T cell receptor beta chains below, sequenced in a study of blood T cell repertoires in COVID-19. Data came from immunoSEQ multiplex PCR; TCRdb stores just in-frame clones and leaves some out. The profile shows about 100,000 clones, around 85% of them singletons. The sequenced sample was peripheral blood. The receptors were gathered from a man in his fifties or sixties with active or convalescent COVID-19.

V is TRBV28 and J is TRBJ2-6; D possibly corresponds to TRBD1 (6 bases). V was cut by 6 bases and J by 4 bases, with 10 bases left in between. CDR3 length equals 14 residues. Germline V CDR1 and CDR2: MDHEN, SYDVKM. The CDR3 region has the DNA TGTGCCAGCAGATCAGGGGCCGGGGCCAACGTCCTGACTTTC. Its translation: CASRSGAGANVLTF.

This clone came up a few times. The chain is built from TRBV24-1 and TRBJ2-7; perhaps TRBD1 as D (7 bases). Deletions cut 3 bases from V and 2 bases from J, with 16 bases between. CDR1 and CDR2 from the germline V gene are KGHDR and SFDVKD. This CDR3 has 16 residues. This CDR3 reads CATSDLDREVPYEQYF. DNA of the CDR3: TGTGCCACCAGTGATCTCGACAGGGAGGTTCCCTACGAGCAGTACTTC.

The V gene is TRBV28, the J gene TRBJ1-2; 10 nucleotides align to TRBD1. This CDR3 comprises 13 residues. The ends lost 6 bases at V and 7 bases at J; junction bases unmatched: 5. Germline CDR1 reads MDHEN; CDR2 reads SYDVKM. The CDR3 coding sequence is TGTGCCAGCAGGCGACAGGGGGCGCTTGGCTACACCTTC. Protein: CASRRQGALGYTF.

The chain couples TRBV6-1 to TRBJ1-5, with D perhaps matching TRBD1 (5 bases). Trimming took 1 base from V and 5 from J, leaving 12 bases between them. The V gene's germline CDR1 is MNHNS and CDR2 SASEGT. This CDR3 spans 15 amino acids. The DNA of the CDR3 is TGTGCCAGCAGTGAAGAACCAGGGACTCATCAGCCCCAGCATTTT. Its protein is CASSEEPGTHQPQHF.

V gene TRBV12-5 combines with J gene TRBJ1-4; 8 bases align to TRBD1. The V and J ends lost 6 bases and 1 base, in that order; junction bases with no gene match: 13. The CDR3 covers 18 residues. Germline CDR1 reads LGHNT; CDR2 reads FRNRAP. CDR3 residues: CASGTKGQGGVTNEKLFF. DNA for the CDR3: TGTGCTAGTGGCACAAAAGGACAGGGAGGGGTAACTAATGAAAAACTGTTTTTT.

The chain recombines TRBV7-2 with TRBJ1-2; D might be TRBD1 (5 bases). With 2 bases removed from V and 7 bases from J, the gap between germline ends came to 14 bases. Germline loops: CDR1 SGHTA, CDR2 FQGNSA. The CDR3 length is 14 residues. The DNA of the CDR3 is TGTGCCAGCAGCTTACTCCAGGGAAGGGGTGGCTACACCTTC. Translated: CASSLLQGRGGYTF.

CDR3 sequence reads: CASSGLPTGQGGQPQHF. The CDR3 DNA sequence: TGTGCCAGCAGTGGTCTGCCGACAGGTCAAGGGGGTCAGCCCCAGCATTTT. V usage is TRBV6-1 and J usage is TRBJ1-5; TRBD1 might be the D (6 bases). This CDR3 has 17 residues. Trimming pared 4 bases from V and 6 bases from J, leaving 22 bases between. Germline V gene data show CDR1 as MNHNS and CDR2 as SASEGT.

This chain uses TRBV9 with TRBJ1-6, with no clear D. The CDR3 has 13 residues. Germline-derived CDR1 and CDR2 are SGDLS and YYNGEE. The ends were cut back, 6 bases at V and 3 bases at J, with 7 bases in the middle. CDR3 region: CASTEDYNSPLHF. The CDR3 region has the DNA TGTGCCAGCACGGAGGACTATAATTCACCCCTCCACTTT. The full variable domain, rest sourced from reference TRBV9 and TRBJ1-6, is DSGVTQTPKHLITATGQRVTLRCSPRSGDLSVYWYQQSLDQGLQFLIQYYNGEERAKGNILERFSAQQFPDLHSELNLSSLELGDSALYFCASTEDYNSPLHFGNGTRLTVT.

Only a few counts were recorded for this clone. The chain uses TRBV24-1 and TRBJ2-5; TRBD2 matches 8 bases. Trimming removed 3 bases from V and 3 bases from J; junction bases left unmatched: 2. Germline CDR1 is KGHDR and CDR2 is SFDVKD. CDR3 length: 14 residues. The CDR3 sequence: CATSDSSGKETQYF. CDR3 sequence (DNA): TGTGCCACCAGTGATAGTAGCGGGAAAGAGACCCAGTACTTC.

The chain employs TRBV5-1 and TRBJ2-5; TRBD1 matches at 7 bases. Trimming took 4 bases from V and 1 from J; bases not matched to a gene: 4. The germline gives CDR1 SGHRS, CDR2 YFSETQ. This CDR3 is built from 14 residues. CDR3 DNA: TGCGCCAGCAGCCGAGGGACAGCCCAAGAGACCCAGTACTTC. Translation gives CASSRGTAQETQYF.

The genes are TRBV27 and TRBJ2-5; TRBD2 matches 7 bases. V lost 5 bases and J lost 5; bases outside the gene matches: 11. Germline V gene data show CDR1 as MNHEY and CDR2 as SMNVEV (reference sequence). The CDR3 extends over 15 amino acids. CDR3 region: CASSPSGQGGETQYF. The CDR3 region has the DNA TGTGCCAGCAGTCCTAGCGGACAAGGAGGGGAGACCCAGTACTTC.

This clone showed up just once. The V and J genes are TRBV5-4 and TRBJ2-1; 8 bases map to TRBD2. After removal of 3 bases from V and 2 bases from J, the junction contained 7 bases not matched to a gene. Germline CDR1 reads SGHNT; CDR2 reads YYREEE (reference sequence). The CDR3 consists of 16 residues. CDR3 region: CASSSGGGDPYNEQFF. CDR3 bases: TGTGCCAGCAGCTCGGGAGGGGGGGATCCCTACAATGAGCAGTTCTTC.

V and J are TRBV5-6 and TRBJ2-1, with 8 positions matching TRBD2. CDR1 SGHDT and CDR2 YYEEEE come from the germline V gene. The CDR3 length is 17 residues. V lost 4 bases, J lost 8 bases, and 17 bases stayed unmatched. CDR3 sequence reads: CASSVPGTRTYTDEQFF. The CDR3 bases are TGTGCCAGCAGCGTTCCCGGGACTAGGACTTATACGGATGAGCAGTTCTTC.

V usage is TRBV4-1 and J usage is TRBJ2-7, with D tentatively TRBD1 (5 bases). V was pared by 0 bases and J by 4 bases, with 13 bases between. The germline V gene encodes CDR1 MGHRA and CDR2 YSYEKL. The CDR3 is 15 residues long. CDR3 loop: CASSQDIQVFYEQYF. The CDR3 DNA sequence: TGCGCCAGCAGCCAAGACATACAGGTTTTTTACGAGCAGTACTTC.

This sequence joins TRBV6-5 and TRBJ2-3; 7 nucleotides agree with TRBD1. This CDR3 contains 15 residues. Germline loops: CDR1 MNHEY, CDR2 SVGAGI. J lost 6 bases, V lost 6 bases, and 12 bases had no gene match. This CDR3 is CASSPTRQGVDTQYF. CDR3 DNA sequence: TGTGCCAGCAGCCCAACAAGGCAGGGGGTGGATACGCAGTATTTT.

The CDR3: CASSQGHPNLRDEQYF. The CDR3 nucleotides read TGTGCCAGCAGTCAGGGACACCCGAATTTGCGCGACGAGCAGTACTTC. The chain is built from TRBV27 and TRBJ2-7, with D possibly TRBD1 on 6 matching bases. V gave up 5 bases and J gave up 5 bases, with 22 bases separating them. The germline CDR1 and CDR2 sequences are MNHEY and SMNVEV (reference sequence). The CDR3 length is 16 residues.

The chain links TRBV6-5 to TRBJ2-2, with a tentative D call TRBD1 (6 bases). Germline V lookup: CDR1 MNHEY, CDR2 SVGAGI. The CDR3 has 15 amino acids. The ends were cut back, 5 bases at V and 4 bases at J, with 14 bases in the middle. The CDR3 sequence: CASSSQGRSTGELFF. The CDR3 nucleotides read TGTGCCAGCAGTAGCCAGGGGCGCAGCACCGGGGAGCTGTTTTTT.

V and J are TRBV9 and TRBJ2-3; 9 bases are a match to TRBD2. Germline V gene sequence: CDR1 SGDLS, CDR2 YYNGEE. The V and J ends lost 4 bases and 6 bases, in that order; junction bases with no gene match: 12. The CDR3 contains 16 residues. CDR3 residues: CASSSQGREGLDTQYF. In DNA, the CDR3 is TGTGCCAGCAGCTCACAAGGGCGGGAGGGCCTGGATACGCAGTATTTT.

J is TRBJ2-5 and V is TRBV24-1; D not resolved. The germline V gene has CDR1 KGHDR and CDR2 SFDVKD. This CDR3 is built from 12 residues. Trimming cost V 5 bases and J 0 bases, with 3 bases left between them. Written as DNA, the CDR3 is TGTGCCACCAGTGCGGACCAAGAGACCCAGTACTTC. Translating it yields CATSADQETQYF.

The chain combines TRBV2 with TRBJ1-2; perhaps TRBD1 as D (5 bases). V lost 5 bases and J 6 bases, leaving 10 bases between the germline ends. Per germline, CDR1 SNHLY and CDR2 FYNNEI. The CDR3 length is 12 residues. CDR3: CASSRDWNGYTF. The CDR3 nucleotides are TGTGCCAGCAGTAGGGACTGGAATGGCTACACCTTC.

The gene calls are TRBV3-1 (or the pseudogene TRBV3-2) and TRBJ2-7; D is undetermined. This CDR3 has 11 amino acids. CDR1 and CDR2 from the germline V gene are LGHDT and YNNKEL (reference sequence). Between the trimmed V and J ends, which lost 3 bases and 3 bases, there was a span of 3 bases. The CDR3 is CASSHGYEQYF. CDR3 nucleotides: TGTGCCAGCAGCCACGGCTACGAGCAGTACTTC.

The chain is built from TRBV15 and TRBJ1-1; no definite D call. The CDR3 is made up of 15 amino acids. Germline V CDR1 and CDR2: LNHNV, YYDKDF (reference sequence). V was cut by 0 bases and J by 6 bases, with 14 bases left in between. Here the CDR3 DNA reads TGTGCCACCAGCAGAGATCGGGAGTGGGTGGCTGAAGCTTTCTTT. This codes for CATSRDREWVAEAFF. Supplemented by reference TRBV15 and TRBJ1-1, the full variable domain reads DAMVIQNPRYQVTQFGKPVTLSCSQTLNHNVMYWYQQKSSQAPKLLFHYYDKDFNNEADTPDNFQSRRPNTSFCFLDIRSPGLGDTAMYLCATSRDREWVAEAFFGQGTRLTVV.

In its sample, this clone was seen a few times. The V and J genes are TRBV27 and TRBJ1-5, with D unresolved. The CDR3 spans 13 residues. From germline, CDR1 is MNHEY and CDR2 SMNVEV (reference sequence). Trimming took 3 bases from V and 3 from J, leaving 6 bases between them. The CDR3 spells CASSFGVNQPQHF. DNA for the CDR3: TGTGCCAGCAGTTTTGGAGTCAATCAGCCCCAGCATTTT.

This chain links TRBV19 with TRBJ2-5; D remains unclear. Per the germline V gene, CDR1 is LNHDA and CDR2 is SQIVND (reference sequence). V lost 5 bases, J lost 5 bases, and 6 bases lay in between. This CDR3 has 11 amino acids. CDR3 sequence reads: CASSSGETQYF. The DNA of the CDR3 is TGTGCCAGTAGTTCAGGCGAGACCCAGTACTTC.

The chain is built from TRBV12-2 and TRBJ2-7; the table calls TRBD2, which could not be checked here. TRBV12-2 is described as a pseudogene. The CDR3 extends over 15 amino acids. CDR3 region: CASRLAEGHSGEQYF. The DNA of the CDR3 is TGTGCAAGTCGCTTAGCGGAGGGGCATTCAGGCGAGCAGTACTTC.

The rearrangement links TRBV6-5 to TRBJ2-7, with D hard to call. Germline V gene lookup returns CDR1 MNHEY and CDR2 SVGAGI. Trimming pared 2 bases from V and 5 bases from J, leaving 13 bases between. The CDR3 spans 14 residues. The CDR3 DNA reads TGTGCCAGCAGTTACGGTGCAGGTCCGGACGAGCAGTACTTC. Protein product: CASSYGAGPDEQYF.

The chain carries TRBV9 and TRBJ2-1; 8 positions match TRBD2. The CDR3 has 16 amino acids. Germline-derived CDR1 and CDR2 are SGDLS and YYNGEE. Trimming took 0 bases from V and 7 from J; bases not matched to a gene: 9. The CDR3 region has the DNA TGTGCCAGCAGCGTAGCACCAGCGGGGGCGGGGAATGAGCAGTTCTTC. Residues: CASSVAPAGAGNEQFF.

The CDR3 DNA is TGTGCCAGCAGCTTAGTGGGGACTAGCGGGAGGTACGAGCAGTACTTC. Amino acid sequence: CASSLVGTSGRYEQYF. The chain joins TRBV11-2 to TRBJ2-7, with 15 positions matching TRBD2. The CDR3 sequence is 16 residues long. V shed 1 base and J 4 bases; nucleotides not matched to a gene: 2. Germline lookup yields CDR1 SGHAT and CDR2 FQNNGV.

Here the CDR3 DNA reads TGTGCCTGGAGTCTACTCCGGGACAGCACCGGGGAGCTGTTTTTT. This codes for CAWSLLRDSTGELFF. The chain recombines TRBV30 with TRBJ2-2; 7 positions agree with TRBD1. CDR3 length equals 15 residues. Germline V lookup: CDR1 GTSNPN, CDR2 SVGIG (reference sequence). After removal of 2 bases from V and 4 bases from J, the junction contained 7 bases not matched to a gene.

The V gene is TRBV4-2, the J gene TRBJ1-2; 7 nucleotides match TRBD1. CDR3 length: 16 residues. Germline lookup yields CDR1 LGHNA and CDR2 YNFKEQ. The trim removed 0 bases at V and 5 bases at J, leaving 9 bases unmatched. CDR3 bases: TGTGCCAGCAGCCAAGACCCGACAGGGTTGAGATATGGCTACACCTTC. This translates into CASSQDPTGLRYGYTF.